This T cell receptor beta chain was sequenced for a study of shared clonotypes between healthy human individuals. Naive-designated CD8 cells lacked CD45RO, were positively enriched for CCR7, and omitted terminally differentiated effector memory CD45RA+ cells. In the authors' workflow: Filtering differed because ImmunoSEQ produced junction-only sequences that carried no quality scores. Profiled with immunoSEQ multiplex PCR; TCRdb holds only in-frame clones, not every one. The V and J calls and clone size come from that table; D and trimming were worked out from the DNA. The top ten clones hold approximately 0.2% of a sample with 700,000 to 950,000 clones, about 97% of them seen once. Findings and caveats of the study: Researchers sampled only blood; tissue repertoires likely differ. Lower generation probabilities were found for non-shared clonotypes than for those shared by all four donors.

The CDR3 extends over 15 amino acids. The germline CDR1 and CDR2 sequences are MNHEY and SVGAGI. V was clipped by 2 bases and J by 2 bases, with 9 bases between them. On this clone: Its antigen is unknown. The same CDR3 is also encoded by other DNA sequences in this sample.

The source of this sequence is a man under 40 in good health. The rearrangement links TRBV6-5 to TRBJ1-4; tentatively, D is TRBD1 (5 bases). The sequencing sample was made of naive CD8+ T cells sorted from blood. Written as DNA, the CDR3 is TGTGCCAGCAGTTACCTGGGGGGGACTAATGAAAAACTGTTTTTT. Its protein product is CASSYLGGTNEKLFF.